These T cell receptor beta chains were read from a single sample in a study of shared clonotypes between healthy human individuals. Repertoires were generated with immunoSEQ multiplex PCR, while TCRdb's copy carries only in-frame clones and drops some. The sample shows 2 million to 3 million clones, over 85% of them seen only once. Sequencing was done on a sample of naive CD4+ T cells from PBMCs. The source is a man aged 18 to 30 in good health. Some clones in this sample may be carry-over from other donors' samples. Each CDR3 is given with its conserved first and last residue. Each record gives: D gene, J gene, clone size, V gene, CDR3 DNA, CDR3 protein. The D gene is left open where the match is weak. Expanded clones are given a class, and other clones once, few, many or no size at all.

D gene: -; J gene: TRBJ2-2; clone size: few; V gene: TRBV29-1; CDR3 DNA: TGCAGCGTTGCAACTTATCAAGGCAGCGGGGAGCTGTTTTTT; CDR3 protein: CSVATYQGSGELFF
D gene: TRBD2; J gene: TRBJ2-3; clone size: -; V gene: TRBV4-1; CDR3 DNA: TGCGCCAGCAGCCATCCGAGGGCCCTAGCGGAGAGCCCCCCCAGGCAAGATACGCAGTATTTT; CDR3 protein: CASSHPRALAESPPRQDTQYF
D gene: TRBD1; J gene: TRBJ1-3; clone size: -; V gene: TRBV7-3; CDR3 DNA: TGTGCCAGCAGCTTAACGACAGGGTTCGGAAACACCATATATTTT; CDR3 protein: CASSLTTGFGNTIYF
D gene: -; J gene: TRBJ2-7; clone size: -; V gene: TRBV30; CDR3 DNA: TGTGCCTGGGACCACGGGACTCCCTACGAGCAGTACTTC; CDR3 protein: CAWDHGTPYEQYF
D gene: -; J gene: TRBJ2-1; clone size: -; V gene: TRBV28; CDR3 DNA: TGTGCCAGCAGTTTATTTGGGAGTGAGCAGTTCTTC; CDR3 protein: CASSLFGSEQFF
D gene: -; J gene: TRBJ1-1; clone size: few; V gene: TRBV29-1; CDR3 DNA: TGCAGCGTTGAAGCCAGTTTGAACACTGAAGCTTTCTTT; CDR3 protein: CSVEASLNTEAFF
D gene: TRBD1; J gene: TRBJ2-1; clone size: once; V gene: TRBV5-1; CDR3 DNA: TGCGCCAGCAGCGACCCCAGACGGACAGGGATCTACAATGAGCAGTTCTTC; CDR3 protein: CASSDPRRTGIYNEQFF
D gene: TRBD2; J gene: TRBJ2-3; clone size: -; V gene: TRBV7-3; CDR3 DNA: TGTGCCAGCAGCTTTATAGCGGGAGCCCCCACAGATACGCAGTATTTT; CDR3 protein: CASSFIAGAPTDTQYF
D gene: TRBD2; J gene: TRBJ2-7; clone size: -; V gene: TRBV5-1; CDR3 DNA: TGCGCCAGCAGCTCTCCGACTAGCGGGCGGTCCTACGAGCAGTACTTC; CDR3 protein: CASSSPTSGRSYEQYF
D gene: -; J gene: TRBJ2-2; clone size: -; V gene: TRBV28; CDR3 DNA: TGTGCCAGCAGTTTGGAGATTTTAGCCGGGGAGCTGTTTTTT; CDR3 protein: CASSLEILAGELFF
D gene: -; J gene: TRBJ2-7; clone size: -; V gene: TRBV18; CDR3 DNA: TGTGCCAGCTCACCCGCGGCAGGGGAAGGCGAGCAGTACTTC; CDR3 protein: CASSPAAGEGEQYF
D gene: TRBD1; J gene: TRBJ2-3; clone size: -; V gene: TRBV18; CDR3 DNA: TGTGCCAGCTCATTCCAGGGGGGCACAGATACGCAGTATTTT; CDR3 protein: CASSFQGGTDTQYF
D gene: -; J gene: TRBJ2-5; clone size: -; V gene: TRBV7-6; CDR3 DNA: TGTGCCAGCAGCTTAATGGGTAGAGAGACCCAGTACTTC; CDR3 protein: CASSLMGRETQYF
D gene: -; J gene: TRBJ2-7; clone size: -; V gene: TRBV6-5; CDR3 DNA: TGTGCCAGCAGTCCCGGGACCGGTGAGCAGTACTTC; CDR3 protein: CASSPGTGEQYF
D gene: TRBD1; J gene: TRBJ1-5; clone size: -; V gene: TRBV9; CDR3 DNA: TGTGCCAGCAGCAAAGACAGGGGAATAGGTCAGCCCCAGCATTTT; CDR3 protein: CASSKDRGIGQPQHF
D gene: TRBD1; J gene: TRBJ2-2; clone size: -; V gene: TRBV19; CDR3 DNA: TGTGCCAGCCACACGACAGGGGACACCGGGGAGCTGTTTTTT; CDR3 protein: CASHTTGDTGELFF
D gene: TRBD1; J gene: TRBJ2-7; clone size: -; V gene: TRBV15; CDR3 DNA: TGTGCCACCTCTTGGGACAGGGGACGTTACGAGCAGTACTTC; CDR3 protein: CATSWDRGRYEQYF
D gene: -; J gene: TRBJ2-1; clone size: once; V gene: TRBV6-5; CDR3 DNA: TGTGCCAGCCGACGGGATAGGCCTTACAATGAGCAGTTCTTC; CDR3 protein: CASRRDRPYNEQFF
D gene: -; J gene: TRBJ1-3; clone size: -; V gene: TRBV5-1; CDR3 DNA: TGCGCCAGCAGCCGAGGGACCAGTGGAAACACCATATATTTT; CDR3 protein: CASSRGTSGNTIYF
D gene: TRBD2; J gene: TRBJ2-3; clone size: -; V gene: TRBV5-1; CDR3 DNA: TGCGCCAGCAGCTTGGGCCTAGCGGGAGACACAGATACGCAGTATTTT; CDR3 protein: CASSLGLAGDTDTQYF
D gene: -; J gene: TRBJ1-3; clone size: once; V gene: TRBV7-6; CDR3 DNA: TGTGCCAGCAGCTTAGCAGGCTCTGGAAACACCATATATTTT; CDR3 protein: CASSLAGSGNTIYF
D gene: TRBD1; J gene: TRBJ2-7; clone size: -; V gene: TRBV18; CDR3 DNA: TGTGCCAGCTCACGACAGGGCTCCTACGAGCAGTACTTC; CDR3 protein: CASSRQGSYEQYF
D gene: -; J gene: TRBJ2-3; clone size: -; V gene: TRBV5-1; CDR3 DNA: TGCGCCAGCAGCCGGGACAACCCAGATACGCAGTATTTT; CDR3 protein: CASSRDNPDTQYF
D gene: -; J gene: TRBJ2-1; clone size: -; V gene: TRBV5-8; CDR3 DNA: TGTGCCAGCATAGGGGGCCTACGAATCTCCGGGAGTTTCAATGAGCAGTTCTTC; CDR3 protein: CASIGGLRISGSFNEQFF
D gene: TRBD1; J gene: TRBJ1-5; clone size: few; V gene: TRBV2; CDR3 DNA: TGTGCCAGCACCTTACAGGGGGTCAATCAGCCCCAGCATTTT; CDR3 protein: CASTLQGVNQPQHF
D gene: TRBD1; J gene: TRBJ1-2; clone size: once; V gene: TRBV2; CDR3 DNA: TGTGCCAGCAGTGAACAGGGGGTTGCCTATGGCTACACCTTC; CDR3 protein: CASSEQGVAYGYTF
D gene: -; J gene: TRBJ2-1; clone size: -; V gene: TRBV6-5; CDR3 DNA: TGTGCCAGCAGTTACTCGGGGCAGTACAATGAGCAGTTCTTC; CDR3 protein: CASSYSGQYNEQFF
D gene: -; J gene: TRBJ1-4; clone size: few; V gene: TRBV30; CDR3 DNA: TGTGCCTGGAGTGTAGCAGGGAAGAGAGAAAAACTGTTTTTT; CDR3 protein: CAWSVAGKREKLFF
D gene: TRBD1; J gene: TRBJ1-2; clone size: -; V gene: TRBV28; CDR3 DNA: TGTGCCAGTGGAGGGGGCTTTATCTATGGCTACACCTTC; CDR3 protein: CASGGGFIYGYTF
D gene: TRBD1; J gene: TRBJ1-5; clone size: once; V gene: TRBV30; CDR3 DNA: TGTGCCTGGAGCGGAGCAGGGGGAAGCAATCAGCCCCAGCATTTT; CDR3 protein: CAWSGAGGSNQPQHF
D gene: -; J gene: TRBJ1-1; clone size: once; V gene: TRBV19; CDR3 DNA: TGTGCCAGTAAGGAGGGGACGAGCACTGAAGCTTTCTTT; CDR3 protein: CASKEGTSTEAFF
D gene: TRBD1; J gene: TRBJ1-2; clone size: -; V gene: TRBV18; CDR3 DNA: TGTGCCAGCTCACCACCGGGGGACAGGGGGTCGGTTGGCTACACCTTC; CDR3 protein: CASSPPGDRGSVGYTF
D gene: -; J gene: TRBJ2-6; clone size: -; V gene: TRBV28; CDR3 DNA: TGTGCCAGCAGTCCCCCCGGGGCCAACGTCCTGACTTTC; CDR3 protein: CASSPPGANVLTF
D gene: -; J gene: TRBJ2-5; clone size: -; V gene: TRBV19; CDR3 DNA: TGTGCCAGTAAGGGGACGGGGTTGGGGCAAGAGACCCAGTACTTC; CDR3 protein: CASKGTGLGQETQYF
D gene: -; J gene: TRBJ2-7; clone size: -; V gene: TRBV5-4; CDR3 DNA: TGTGCCAGCAGCCCGGACAGTTGGACCTACGAGCAGTACTTC; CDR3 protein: CASSPDSWTYEQYF
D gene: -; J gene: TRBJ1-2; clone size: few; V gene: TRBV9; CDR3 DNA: TGTGCCAGCAGTCCGACAGACAGGCAGGGCTACACCTTC; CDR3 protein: CASSPTDRQGYTF
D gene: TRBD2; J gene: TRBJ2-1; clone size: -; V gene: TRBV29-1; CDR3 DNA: TGCAGCGTTGGGTTACTAGCGGGAGTCGGAACTCGGGAGCAGTTCTTC; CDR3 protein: CSVGLLAGVGTREQFF
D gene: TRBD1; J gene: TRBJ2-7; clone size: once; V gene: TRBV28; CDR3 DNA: TGTGCCAGCAGCTATACACAGGGGATTTACGAGCAGTACTTC; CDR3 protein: CASSYTQGIYEQYF
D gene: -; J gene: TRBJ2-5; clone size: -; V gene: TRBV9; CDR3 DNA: TGTGCCAGCAGCACAGAAGAGACCCAGTACTTC; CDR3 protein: CASSTEETQYF
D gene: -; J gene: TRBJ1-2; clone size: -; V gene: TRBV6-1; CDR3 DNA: TGTGCCAGCAGTGAATTATCCGGGCCCAACTATGGCTACACCTTC; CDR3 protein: CASSELSGPNYGYTF
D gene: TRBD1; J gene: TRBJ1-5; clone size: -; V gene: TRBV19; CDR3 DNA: TGTGCCAGTAGTACCCCGGGACAGGAAAATCAGCCCCAGCATTTT; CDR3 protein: CASSTPGQENQPQHF
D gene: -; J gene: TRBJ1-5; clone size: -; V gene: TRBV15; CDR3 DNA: TGTGCCACCAGCAGCCCGCAATCTTCGGTCGGACAGCCCCAGCATTTT; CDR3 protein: CATSSPQSSVGQPQHF
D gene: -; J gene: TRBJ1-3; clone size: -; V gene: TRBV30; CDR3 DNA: TGTGCCTGGGAGACAGGAACCTCTGGAAACACCATATATTTT; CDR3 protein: CAWETGTSGNTIYF
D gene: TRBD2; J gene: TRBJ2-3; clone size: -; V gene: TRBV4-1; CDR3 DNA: TGCGCCAGCAGCCAGGGTCTAGCGGGGCCCGGGGATACGCAGTATTTT; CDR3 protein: CASSQGLAGPGDTQYF
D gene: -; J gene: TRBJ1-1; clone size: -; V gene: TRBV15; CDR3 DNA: TGTGCCACCAGCAGAGGGAGGACTGAAGCTTTCTTT; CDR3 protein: CATSRGRTEAFF
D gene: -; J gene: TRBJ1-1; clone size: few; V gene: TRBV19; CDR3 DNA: TGTGCCAGTACAGGGTACGACACTGAAGCTTTCTTT; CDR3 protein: CASTGYDTEAFF
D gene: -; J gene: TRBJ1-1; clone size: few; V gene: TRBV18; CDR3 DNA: TGTGCCAGCTCACCTTATTTGAACACTGAAGCTTTCTTT; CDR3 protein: CASSPYLNTEAFF
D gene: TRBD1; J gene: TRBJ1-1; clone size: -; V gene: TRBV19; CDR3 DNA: TGTGCCAGTAGTACCTACAGGGGGAACACTGAAGCTTTCTTT; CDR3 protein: CASSTYRGNTEAFF
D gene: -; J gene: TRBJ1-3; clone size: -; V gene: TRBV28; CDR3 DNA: TGTGCCAGCAGCCCTACTGGAAACACCATATATTTT; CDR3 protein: CASSPTGNTIYF
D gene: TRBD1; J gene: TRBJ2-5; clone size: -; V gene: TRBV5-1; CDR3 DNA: TGCGCCAGCAGCCCCGGGACAGACCCCCAAGAGACCCAGTACTTC; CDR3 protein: CASSPGTDPQETQYF
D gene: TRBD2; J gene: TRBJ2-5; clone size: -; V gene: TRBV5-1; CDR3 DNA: TGCGCCAGCAGCGGGCTAGCGGGTATAAAGGAGACCCAGTACTTC; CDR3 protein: CASSGLAGIKETQYF
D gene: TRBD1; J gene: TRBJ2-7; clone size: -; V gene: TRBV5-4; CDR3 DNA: TGTGCCAGCAGCCGGGACAGTGGAGCGCGCGAGCAGTACTTC; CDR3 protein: CASSRDSGAREQYF
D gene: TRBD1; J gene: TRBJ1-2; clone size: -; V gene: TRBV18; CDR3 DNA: TGTGCCAGCTCACCCCCAGGGGGCGAAGGCTACACCTTC; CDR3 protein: CASSPPGGEGYTF
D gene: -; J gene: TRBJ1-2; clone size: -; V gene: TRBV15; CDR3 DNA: TGTGCCACCAGCCCTTCGGGACATGGCTACACCTTC; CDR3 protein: CATSPSGHGYTF
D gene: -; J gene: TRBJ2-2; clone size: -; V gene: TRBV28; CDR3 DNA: TGTGCCAGCAGGATCTACTCGGACACTCGGTCGCCCTTCACCGGGGAGCTGTTTTTT; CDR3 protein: CASRIYSDTRSPFTGELFF
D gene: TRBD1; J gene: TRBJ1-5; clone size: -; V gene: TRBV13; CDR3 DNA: TGTGCCAGCAGCTACATCCCTGGGGGGACAGGCCTCAATCAGCCCCAGCATTTT; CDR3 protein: CASSYIPGGTGLNQPQHF
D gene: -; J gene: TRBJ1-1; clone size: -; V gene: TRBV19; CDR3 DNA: TGTGCCAGTAGTAGACAGGCGACAAACACTGAAGCTTTCTTT; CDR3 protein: CASSRQATNTEAFF
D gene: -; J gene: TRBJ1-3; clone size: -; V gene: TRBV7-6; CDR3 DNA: TGTGCCAGCAGCTTAGCGCGCGGGACAACTGGAAACACCATATATTTT; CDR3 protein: CASSLARGTTGNTIYF
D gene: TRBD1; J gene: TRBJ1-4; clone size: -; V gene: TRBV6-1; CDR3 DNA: TGTGCCAGCAACGGACAGGGGAGTGAAAAACTGTTTTTT; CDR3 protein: CASNGQGSEKLFF
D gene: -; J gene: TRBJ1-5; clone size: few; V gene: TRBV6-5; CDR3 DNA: TGTGCCAGCAGTTACAGGGGCAATCAGCCCCAGCATTTT; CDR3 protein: CASSYRGNQPQHF